The present T cell receptor beta chain was sequenced within a study of human T cells and chemical hapten exposure. In the study overall: TCR yields per sample varied mostly from small pooled library volume differences.

V shed 6 bases and J 4 bases; nucleotides not matched to a gene: 3. The germline V gene encodes CDR1 SGHAT and CDR2 FQNNGV. The CDR3 sequence is 15 residues long. Each CDR3 protein is one row after TCRdb ran MiXCR on the RACE reads. The sample lists around 120,000 distinct CDR3 sequences; roughly 15% were seen once. Time point described: patch test 1, 2 weeks after DPC sensitization. The sample's treatment: therapeutic diphenylcyclopropenone sensitization with weekly scalp DPC. This sequence joins TRBV11-2 and TRBJ2-2; 12 bases fit TRBD2. The sequence came from a man aged 18 to 35 with alopecia areata. Some clones in this sample may be carry-over from other donors' samples. The sequenced sample was whole blood, obtained in connection with sensitization to the hapten diphenylcyclopropenone (DPC). In nucleotides, the CDR3 is TGTGCCAGCAGTCGACTAGCGGGGGCCACCGGGGAGCTGTTTTTT. This gives the protein CASSRLAGATGELFF.